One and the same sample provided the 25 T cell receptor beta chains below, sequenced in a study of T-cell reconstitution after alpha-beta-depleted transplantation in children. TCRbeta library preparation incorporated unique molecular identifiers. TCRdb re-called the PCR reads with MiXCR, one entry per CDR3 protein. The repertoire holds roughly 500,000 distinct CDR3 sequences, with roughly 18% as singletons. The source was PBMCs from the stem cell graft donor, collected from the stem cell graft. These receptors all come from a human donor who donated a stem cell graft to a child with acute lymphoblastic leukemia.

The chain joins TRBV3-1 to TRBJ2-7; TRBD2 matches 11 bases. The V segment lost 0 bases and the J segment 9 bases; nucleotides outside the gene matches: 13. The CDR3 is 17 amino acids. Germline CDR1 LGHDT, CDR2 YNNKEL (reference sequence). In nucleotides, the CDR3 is TGTGCCAGCAGCCAAGATGGTAGCGGGAGGGAACCTACGAGGCAGTACTTC. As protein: CASSQDGSGREPTRQYF.

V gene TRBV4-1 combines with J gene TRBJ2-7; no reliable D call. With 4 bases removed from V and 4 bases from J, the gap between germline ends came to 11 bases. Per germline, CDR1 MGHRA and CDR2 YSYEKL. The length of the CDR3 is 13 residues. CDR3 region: CASSPYPLYEQYF. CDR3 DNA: TGCGCCAGCAGCCCTTATCCTCTTTACGAGCAGTACTTC.

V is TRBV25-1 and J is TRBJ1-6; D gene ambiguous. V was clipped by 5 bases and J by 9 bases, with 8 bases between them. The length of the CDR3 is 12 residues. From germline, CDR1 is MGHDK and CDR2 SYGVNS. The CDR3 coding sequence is TGTGCCAGCAGTACTGATCCTTCACCCCTCCACTTT. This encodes CASSTDPSPLHF. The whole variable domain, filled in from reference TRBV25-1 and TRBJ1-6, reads EADIYQTPRYLVIGTGKKITLECSQTMGHDKMYWYQQDPGMELHLIHYSYGVNSTEKGDLSSESTVSRIRTEHFPLTLESARPSHTSQYLCASSTDPSPLHFGNGTRLTVT.

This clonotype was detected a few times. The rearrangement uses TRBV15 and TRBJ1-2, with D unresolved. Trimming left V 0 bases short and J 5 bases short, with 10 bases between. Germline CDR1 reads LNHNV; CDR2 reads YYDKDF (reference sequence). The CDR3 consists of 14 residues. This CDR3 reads CATSRDPTHYGYTF. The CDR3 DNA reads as TGTGCCACCAGCAGAGATCCGACTCATTATGGCTACACCTTC.

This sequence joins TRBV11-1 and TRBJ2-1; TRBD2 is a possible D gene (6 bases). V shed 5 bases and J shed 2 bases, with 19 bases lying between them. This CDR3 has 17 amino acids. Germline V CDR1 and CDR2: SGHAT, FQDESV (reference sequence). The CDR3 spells CASSHSAGDLTYNEQFF. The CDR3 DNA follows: TGTGCCAGCAGCCATTCCGCCGGGGACTTAACCTACAATGAGCAGTTCTTC.

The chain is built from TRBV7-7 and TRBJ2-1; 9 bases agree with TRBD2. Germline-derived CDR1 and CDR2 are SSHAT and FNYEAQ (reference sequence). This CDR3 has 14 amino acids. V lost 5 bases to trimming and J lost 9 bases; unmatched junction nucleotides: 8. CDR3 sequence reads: CASSDSGRPGEQFF. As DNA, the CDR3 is TGTGCCAGCAGCGATAGCGGGAGACCGGGTGAGCAGTTCTTC.

CDR3 DNA: TGTGCCAGCAGTTCCACAGGTGCTCTGGCTTACAATGAGCAGTTCTTC. Residues: CASSSTGALAYNEQFF. J is TRBJ2-1 and V is TRBV12-3 or TRBV12-4, with a tentative D call TRBD1 (5 bases). The CDR3 loop spans 16 amino acids. V lost 4 bases and J lost 4, with 17 bases in between.

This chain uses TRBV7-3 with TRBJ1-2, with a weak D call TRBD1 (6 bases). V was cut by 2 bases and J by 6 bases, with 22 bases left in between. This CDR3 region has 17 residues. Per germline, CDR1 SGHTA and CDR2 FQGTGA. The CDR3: CASSLDRPGSGGHGYTF. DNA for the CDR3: TGTGCCAGCAGCTTAGACAGGCCCGGCTCGGGGGGGCATGGCTACACCTTC. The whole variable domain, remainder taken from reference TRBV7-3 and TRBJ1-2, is GAGVSQTPSNKVTEKGKYVELRCDPISGHTALYWYRQSLGQGPEFLIYFQGTGAADDSGLPNDRFFAVRPEGSVSTLKIQRTERGDSAVYLCASSLDRPGSGGHGYTFGSGTRLTVV.

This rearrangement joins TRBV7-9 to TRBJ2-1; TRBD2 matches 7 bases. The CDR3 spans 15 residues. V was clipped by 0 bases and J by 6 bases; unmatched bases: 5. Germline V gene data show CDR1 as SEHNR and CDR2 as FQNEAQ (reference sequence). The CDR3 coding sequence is TGTGCCAGCAGCTTAGCTGGCGGGAGCGGCAATGAGCAGTTCTTC. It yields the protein CASSLAGGSGNEQFF.

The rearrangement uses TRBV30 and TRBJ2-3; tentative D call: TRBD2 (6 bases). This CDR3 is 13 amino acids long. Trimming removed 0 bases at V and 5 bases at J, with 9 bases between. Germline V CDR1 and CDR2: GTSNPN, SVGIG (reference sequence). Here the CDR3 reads CAWSVGSGDTQYF. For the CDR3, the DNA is TGTGCCTGGAGTGTAGGTAGCGGAGATACGCAGTATTTT. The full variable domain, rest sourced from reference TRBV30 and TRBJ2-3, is SQTIHQWPATLVQPVGSPLSLECTVEGTSNPNLYWYRQAAGRGLQLLFYSVGIGQISSEVPQNLSASRPQDRQFILSSKKLLLSDSGFYLCAWSVGSGDTQYFGPGTRLTVL.

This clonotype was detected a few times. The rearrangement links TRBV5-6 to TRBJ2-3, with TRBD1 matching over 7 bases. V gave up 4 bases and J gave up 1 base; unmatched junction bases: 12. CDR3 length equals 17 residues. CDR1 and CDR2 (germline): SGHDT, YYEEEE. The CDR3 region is CASSLHTGASRTDTQYF. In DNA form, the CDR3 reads TGTGCCAGCAGCCTCCACACAGGGGCCAGCCGCACAGATACGCAGTATTTT.

CDR3 protein: CASSMTGTPTYNEQFF. The CDR3, as DNA: TGTGCCAGCAGCATGACCGGGACACCAACCTACAATGAGCAGTTCTTC. The J gene is TRBJ2-1, the V gene TRBV5-5; D may be TRBD1 (6 bases). The CDR3 spans 16 residues. The germline V gene has CDR1 SGHKS and CDR2 YYEKEE (reference sequence). V was clipped by 4 bases and J by 2 bases, with 16 bases between them.

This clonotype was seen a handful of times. CDR3 coding DNA: TGTGCCAGCAGTGATCCCGGGACGGGGAACACTGAAGCTTTCTTT. This encodes CASSDPGTGNTEAFF. The V and J genes are TRBV25-1 and TRBJ1-1; tentative D call: TRBD1 (5 bases). Germline-derived CDR1 and CDR2 are MGHDK and SYGVNS. V was trimmed by 3 bases and J by 1 base, leaving 12 bases between them. The CDR3 totals 15 residues.

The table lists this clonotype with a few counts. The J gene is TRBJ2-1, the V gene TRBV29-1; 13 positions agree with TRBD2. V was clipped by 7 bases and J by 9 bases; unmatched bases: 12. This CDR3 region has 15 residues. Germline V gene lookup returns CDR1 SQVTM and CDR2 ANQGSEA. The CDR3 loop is CSAGLAGVKGGEQFF. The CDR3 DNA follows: TGCAGCGCTGGACTAGCGGGAGTAAAGGGTGGTGAGCAGTTCTTC.

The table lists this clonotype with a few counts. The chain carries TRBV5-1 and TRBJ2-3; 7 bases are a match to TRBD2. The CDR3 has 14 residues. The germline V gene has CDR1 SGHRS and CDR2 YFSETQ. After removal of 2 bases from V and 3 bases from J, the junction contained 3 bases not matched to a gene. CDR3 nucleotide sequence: TGCGCCAGCAGCTTCGGACTAGATACAGATACGCAGTATTTT. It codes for CASSFGLDTDTQYF. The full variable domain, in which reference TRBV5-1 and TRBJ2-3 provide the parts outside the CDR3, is KAGVTQTPRYLIKTRGQQVTLSCSPISGHRSVSWYQQTPGQGLQFLFEYFSETQRNKGNFPGRFSGRQFSNSRSEMNVSTLELGDSALYLCASSFGLDTDTQYFGPGTRLTVL.

The CDR3 region has the DNA TGTGCCAGCAGCATTCAAAGGGCCGAGGACACTGAAGCTTTCTTT. It codes for CASSIQRAEDTEAFF. The chain joins TRBV7-9 to TRBJ1-1; D unclear. Between the trimmed V and J ends, which lost 5 bases and 3 bases, there was a span of 16 bases. The length of the CDR3 is 15 residues. Germline V CDR1 and CDR2: SEHNR, FQNEAQ (reference sequence).

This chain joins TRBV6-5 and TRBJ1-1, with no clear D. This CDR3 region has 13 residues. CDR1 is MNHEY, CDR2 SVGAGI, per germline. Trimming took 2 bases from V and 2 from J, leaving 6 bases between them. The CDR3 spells CASSYEVNTEAFF. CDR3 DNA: TGTGCCAGCAGTTACGAGGTAAACACTGAAGCTTTCTTT.

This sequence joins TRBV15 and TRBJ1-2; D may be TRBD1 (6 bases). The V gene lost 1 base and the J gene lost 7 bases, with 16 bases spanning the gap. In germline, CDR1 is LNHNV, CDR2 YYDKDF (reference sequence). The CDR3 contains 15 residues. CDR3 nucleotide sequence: TGTGCCACCAGCAGAGTTCGGACAGCGACTACTGGCTACACCTTC. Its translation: CATSRVRTATTGYTF.

The CDR3 DNA follows: TGTGCCAGCAGCTCCGACTGGGGGGAAGGATTGGCAGATACGCAGTATTTT. Translated, it gives CASSSDWGEGLADTQYF. The chain employs TRBV7-9 and TRBJ2-3, with a tentative D call TRBD2 (6 bases). Trimming pared 4 bases from V and 4 bases from J, leaving 21 bases between. Germline V gene data show CDR1 as SEHNR and CDR2 as FQNEAQ (reference sequence). The CDR3 loop spans 17 amino acids.

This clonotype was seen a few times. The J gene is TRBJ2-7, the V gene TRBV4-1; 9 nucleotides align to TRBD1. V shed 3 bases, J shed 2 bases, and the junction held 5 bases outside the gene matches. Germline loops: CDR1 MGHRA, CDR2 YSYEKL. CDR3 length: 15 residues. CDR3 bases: TGCGCCAGCAGCCAGCACAGGGGGCTAACCTACGAGCAGTACTTC. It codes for CASSQHRGLTYEQYF.

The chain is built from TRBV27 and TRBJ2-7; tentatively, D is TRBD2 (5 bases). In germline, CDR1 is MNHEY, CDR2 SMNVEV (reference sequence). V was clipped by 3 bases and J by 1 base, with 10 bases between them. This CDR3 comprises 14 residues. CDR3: CASSFADSSYEQYF. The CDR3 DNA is TGTGCCAGCAGTTTTGCGGACTCTTCCTACGAGCAGTACTTC.

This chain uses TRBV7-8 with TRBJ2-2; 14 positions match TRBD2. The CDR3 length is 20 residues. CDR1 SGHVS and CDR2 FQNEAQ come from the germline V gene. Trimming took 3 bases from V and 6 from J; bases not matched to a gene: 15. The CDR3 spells CASSFHAPGTSGRRAGELFF. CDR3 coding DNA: TGTGCCAGCAGCTTTCACGCCCCCGGGACTAGCGGGAGACGGGCCGGGGAGCTGTTTTTT.

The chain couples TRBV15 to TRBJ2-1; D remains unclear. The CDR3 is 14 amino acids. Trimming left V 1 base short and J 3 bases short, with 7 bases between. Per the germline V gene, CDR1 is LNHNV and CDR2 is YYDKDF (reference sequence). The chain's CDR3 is CATSRVLNYNEQFF. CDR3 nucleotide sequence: TGTGCCACCAGCAGAGTTCTCAACTACAATGAGCAGTTCTTC.

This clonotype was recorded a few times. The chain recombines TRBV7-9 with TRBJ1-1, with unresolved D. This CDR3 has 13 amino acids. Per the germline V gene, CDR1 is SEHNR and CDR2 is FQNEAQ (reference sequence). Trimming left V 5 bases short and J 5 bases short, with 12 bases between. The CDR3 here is CASSHPGETEAFF. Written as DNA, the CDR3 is TGTGCCAGCAGCCACCCTGGGGAAACTGAAGCTTTCTTT. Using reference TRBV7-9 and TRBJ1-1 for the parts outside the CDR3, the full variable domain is DTGVSQNPRHKITKRGQNVTFRCDPISEHNRLYWYRQTLGQGPEFLTYFQNEAQLEKSRLLSDRFSAERPKGSFSTLEIQRTEQGDSAMYLCASSHPGETEAFFGQGTRLTVV.

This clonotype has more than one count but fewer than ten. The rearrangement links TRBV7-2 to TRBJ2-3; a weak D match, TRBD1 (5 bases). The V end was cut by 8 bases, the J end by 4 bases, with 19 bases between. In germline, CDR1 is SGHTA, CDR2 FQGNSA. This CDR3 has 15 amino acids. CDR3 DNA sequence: TGTGCCAGCCTATTTGGGGCGGTGGCTCCAGATACGCAGTATTTT. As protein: CASLFGAVAPDTQYF.